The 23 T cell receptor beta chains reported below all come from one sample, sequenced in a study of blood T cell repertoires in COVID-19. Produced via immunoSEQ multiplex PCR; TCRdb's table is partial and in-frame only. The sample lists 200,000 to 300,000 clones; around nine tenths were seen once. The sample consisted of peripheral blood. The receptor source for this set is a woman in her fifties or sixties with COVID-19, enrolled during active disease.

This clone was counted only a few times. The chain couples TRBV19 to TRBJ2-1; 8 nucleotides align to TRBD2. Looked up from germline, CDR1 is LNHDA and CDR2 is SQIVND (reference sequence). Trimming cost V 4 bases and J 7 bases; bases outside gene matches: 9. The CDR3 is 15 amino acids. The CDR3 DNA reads TGTGCCAGTAGTACCGCCGGGAGGGCCGAGAATGAGCAGTTCTTC. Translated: CASSTAGRAENEQFF.

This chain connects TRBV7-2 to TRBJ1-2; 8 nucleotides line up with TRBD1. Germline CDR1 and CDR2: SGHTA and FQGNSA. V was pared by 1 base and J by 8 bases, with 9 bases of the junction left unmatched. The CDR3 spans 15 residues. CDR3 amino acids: CASSLGWAGGWGYTF. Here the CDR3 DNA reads TGTGCCAGCAGCTTAGGATGGGCAGGGGGCTGGGGCTACACCTTC.

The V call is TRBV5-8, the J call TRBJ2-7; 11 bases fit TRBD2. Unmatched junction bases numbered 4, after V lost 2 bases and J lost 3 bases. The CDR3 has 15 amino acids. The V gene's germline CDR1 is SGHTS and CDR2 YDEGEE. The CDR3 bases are TGTGCCAGCAGCTTACTAGCGGGAGAGAGCTACGAGCAGTACTTC. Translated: CASSLLAGESYEQYF. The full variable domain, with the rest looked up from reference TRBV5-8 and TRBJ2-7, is EAGVTQSPTHLIKTRGQQATLRCSPISGHTSVYWYQQALGLGLQFLLWYDEGEERNRGNFPPRFSGRQFPNYSSELNVNALELEDSALYLCASSLLAGESYEQYFGPGTRLTVT.

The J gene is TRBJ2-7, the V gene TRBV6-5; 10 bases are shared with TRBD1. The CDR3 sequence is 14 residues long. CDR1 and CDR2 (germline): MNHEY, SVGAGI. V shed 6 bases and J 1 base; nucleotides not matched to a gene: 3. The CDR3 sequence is CASRGTGVSYEQYF. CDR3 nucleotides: TGTGCCAGCAGAGGGACAGGGGTTTCCTACGAGCAGTACTTC.

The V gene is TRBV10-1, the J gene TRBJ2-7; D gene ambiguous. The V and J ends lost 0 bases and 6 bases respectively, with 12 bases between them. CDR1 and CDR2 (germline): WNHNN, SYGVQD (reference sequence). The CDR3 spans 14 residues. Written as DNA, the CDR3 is TGCGCCAGCAGTGAGTCCACACCGCCGGGCGAGCAGTACTTC. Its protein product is CASSESTPPGEQYF.

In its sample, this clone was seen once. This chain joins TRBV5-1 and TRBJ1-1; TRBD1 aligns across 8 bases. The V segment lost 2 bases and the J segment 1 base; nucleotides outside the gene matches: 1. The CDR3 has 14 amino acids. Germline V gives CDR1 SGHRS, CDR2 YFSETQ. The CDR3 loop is CASSFGQGNTEAFF. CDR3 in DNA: TGCGCCAGCAGCTTTGGACAGGGGAACACTGAAGCTTTCTTT.

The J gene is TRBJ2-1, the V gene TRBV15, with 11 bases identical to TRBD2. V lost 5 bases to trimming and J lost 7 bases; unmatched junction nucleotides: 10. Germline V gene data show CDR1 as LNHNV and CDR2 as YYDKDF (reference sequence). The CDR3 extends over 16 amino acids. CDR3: CATSPTTSGSWNEQFF. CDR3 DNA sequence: TGTGCCACCAGCCCTACCACTAGCGGGAGTTGGAATGAGCAGTTCTTC.

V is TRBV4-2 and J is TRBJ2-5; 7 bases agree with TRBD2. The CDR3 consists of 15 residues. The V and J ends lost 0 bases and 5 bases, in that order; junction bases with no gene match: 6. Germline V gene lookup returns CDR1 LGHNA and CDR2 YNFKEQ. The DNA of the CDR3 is TGTGCCAGCAGCCAAGATAAGCGGGGCTGGGAGACCCAGTACTTC. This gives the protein CASSQDKRGWETQYF.

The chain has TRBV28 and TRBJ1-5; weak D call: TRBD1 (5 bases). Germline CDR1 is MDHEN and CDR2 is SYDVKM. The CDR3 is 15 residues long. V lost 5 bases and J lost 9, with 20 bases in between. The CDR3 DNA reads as TGTGCCAGCAGTCCCCCAGACAGTTTTTCCCGGCCCCAGCATTTT. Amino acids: CASSPPDSFSRPQHF.

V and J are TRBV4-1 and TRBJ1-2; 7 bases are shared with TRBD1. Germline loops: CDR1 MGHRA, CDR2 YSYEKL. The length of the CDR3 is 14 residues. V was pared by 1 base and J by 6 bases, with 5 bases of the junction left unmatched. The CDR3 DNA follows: TGCGCCAGCAGCCAAGTAGGAGGGGGCGATGGCTACACCTTC. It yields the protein CASSQVGGGDGYTF.

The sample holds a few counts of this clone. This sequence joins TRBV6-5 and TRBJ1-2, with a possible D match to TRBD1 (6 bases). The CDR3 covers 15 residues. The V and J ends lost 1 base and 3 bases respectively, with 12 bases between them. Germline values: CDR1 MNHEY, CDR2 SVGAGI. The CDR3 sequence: CASSYLWGGDYGYTF. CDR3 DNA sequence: TGTGCCAGCAGTTACTTATGGGGGGGCGACTATGGCTACACCTTC.

The CDR3 sequence is CASSVDRAGSPLHF. In DNA, the CDR3 is TGTGCCAGCAGTGTGGACAGGGCCGGTTCACCCCTCCACTTT. The gene calls are TRBV2 and TRBJ1-6, with 8 bases that match TRBD1. Germline V gene data show CDR1 as SNHLY and CDR2 as FYNNEI. This CDR3 has 14 residues. V shed 4 bases and J 9 bases; nucleotides not matched to a gene: 5.

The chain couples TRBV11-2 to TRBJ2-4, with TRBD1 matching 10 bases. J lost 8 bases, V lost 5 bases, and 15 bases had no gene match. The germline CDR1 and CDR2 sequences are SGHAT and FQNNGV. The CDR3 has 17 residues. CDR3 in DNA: TGTGCCAGCAGCACACCGGGACAGGGGCGATTCAGGGACATTCAGTACTTC. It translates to CASSTPGQGRFRDIQYF.

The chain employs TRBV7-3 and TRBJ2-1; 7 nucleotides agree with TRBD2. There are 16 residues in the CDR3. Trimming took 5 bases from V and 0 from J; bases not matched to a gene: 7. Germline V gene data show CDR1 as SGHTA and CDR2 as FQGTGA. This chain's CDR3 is CASSIRAGTSYNEQFF. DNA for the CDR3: TGTGCCAGCAGCATACGAGCGGGGACCTCCTACAATGAGCAGTTCTTC.

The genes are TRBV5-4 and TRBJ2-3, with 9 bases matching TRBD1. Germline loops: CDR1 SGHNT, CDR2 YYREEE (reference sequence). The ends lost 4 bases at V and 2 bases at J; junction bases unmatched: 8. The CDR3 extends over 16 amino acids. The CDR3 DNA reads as TGTGCCAGCAGCCACCGGACAGGGGCGACCACAGATACGCAGTATTTT. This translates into CASSHRTGATTDTQYF.

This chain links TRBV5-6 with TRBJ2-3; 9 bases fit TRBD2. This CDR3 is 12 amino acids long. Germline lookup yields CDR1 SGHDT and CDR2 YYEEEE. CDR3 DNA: TGTGCTGGGGGTAGCGGGGGAGATACGCAGTATTTT. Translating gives CAGGSGGDTQYF.

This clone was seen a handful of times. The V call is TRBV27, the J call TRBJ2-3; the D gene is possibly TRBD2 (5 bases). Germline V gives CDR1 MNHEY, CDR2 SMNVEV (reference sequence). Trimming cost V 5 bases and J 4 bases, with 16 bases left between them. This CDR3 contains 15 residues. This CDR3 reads CASSKRLGVADTQYF. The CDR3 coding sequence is TGTGCCAGCAGTAAACGATTGGGAGTGGCAGATACGCAGTATTTT.

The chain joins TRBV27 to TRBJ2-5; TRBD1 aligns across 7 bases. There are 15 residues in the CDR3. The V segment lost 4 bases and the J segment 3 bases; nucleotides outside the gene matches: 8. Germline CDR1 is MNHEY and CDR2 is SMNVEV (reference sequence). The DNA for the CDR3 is TGTGCCAGCAGTTCTTGGACAGGTCGAGAAGAGACCCAGTACTTC. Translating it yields CASSSWTGREETQYF.

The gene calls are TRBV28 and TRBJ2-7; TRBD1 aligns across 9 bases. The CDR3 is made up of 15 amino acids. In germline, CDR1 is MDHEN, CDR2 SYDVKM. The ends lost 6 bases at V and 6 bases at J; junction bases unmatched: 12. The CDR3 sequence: CASSLGGQGRGEQYF. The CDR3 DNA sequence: TGTGCCAGCAGCCTAGGGGGACAGGGTAGGGGCGAGCAGTACTTC.

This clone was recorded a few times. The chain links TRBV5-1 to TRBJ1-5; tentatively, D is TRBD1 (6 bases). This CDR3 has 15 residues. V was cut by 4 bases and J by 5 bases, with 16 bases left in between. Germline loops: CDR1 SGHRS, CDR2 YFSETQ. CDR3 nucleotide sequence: TGCGCCAGCAGCAAAACCGGGACAACTTATCAGCCCCAGCATTTT. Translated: CASSKTGTTYQPQHF.

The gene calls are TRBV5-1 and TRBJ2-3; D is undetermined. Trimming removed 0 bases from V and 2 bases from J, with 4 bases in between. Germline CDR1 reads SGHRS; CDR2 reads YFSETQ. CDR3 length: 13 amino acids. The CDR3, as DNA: TGCGCCAGCAGCTTGGAGCCCACAGATACGCAGTATTTT. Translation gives CASSLEPTDTQYF.

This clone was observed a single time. CDR3 sequence (DNA): TGTGCCAGCAGCTTAATGCCGGGACTAGTCTACGAGCAGTACTTC. Translating gives CASSLMPGLVYEQYF. J is TRBJ2-7 and V is TRBV7-2; 8 bases map to TRBD2. The germline gives CDR1 SGHTA, CDR2 FQGNSA. With 2 bases clipped from V and 3 bases from J, the junction kept 6 bases outside the gene matches. This CDR3 comprises 15 residues.

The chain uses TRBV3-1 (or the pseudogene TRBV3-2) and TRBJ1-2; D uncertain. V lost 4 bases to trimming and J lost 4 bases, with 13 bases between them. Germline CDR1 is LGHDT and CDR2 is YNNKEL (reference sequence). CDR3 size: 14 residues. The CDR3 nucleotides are TGTGCCAGCAGCCTTAGAATCCTTGGCTATGGCTACACCTTC. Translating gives CASSLRILGYGYTF.